The rows below give T cell receptor beta chains drawn from one sample of a study of shared clonotypes between healthy human individuals. Here immunoSEQ multiplex PCR was the method, and the copy in TCRdb shows in-frame clones only, minus some. The data show 2,500,000 or so clones, with 80% to 95% seen just once and about 0.39% held by the top ten. The sequenced material came from naive CD4+ T cells from PBMCs. These receptors originate from a young man in good health. Some clones in this sample may be carry-over from other donors' samples. Both conserved end residues are part of each CDR3. The D gene is left open where the match is weak. Part of the rows lack a size; the others show once, few, many or a class for expanded clones.

J | size | V | D | CDR3 | DNA
TRBJ2-1 | - | TRBV28 | TRBD1 | CASSPISGGQGLF | TGTGCCAGCAGTCCCATCAGTGGGGGACAGGGGCTCTTC
TRBJ2-7 | - | TRBV6-5 | - | CASSPTFKYEQYF | TGTGCCAGCAGCCCCACTTTTAAGTACGAGCAGTACTTC
TRBJ2-7 | - | TRBV18 | - | CASSPPGKGSYEQYF | TGTGCCAGCTCACCGCCCGGTAAGGGTTCCTACGAGCAGTACTTC
TRBJ2-5 | - | TRBV5-1 | - | CASRLLQETQYF | TGCGCCAGCAGACTCCTACAAGAGACCCAGTACTTC
TRBJ2-2 | - | TRBV18 | TRBD1 | CASSPQGAGELFF | TGTGCCAGCTCACCTCAGGGGGCCGGGGAGCTGTTTTTT
TRBJ2-7 | once | TRBV2 | - | CASSDPPFTYEQYF | TGTGCCAGCAGTGATCCCCCGTTCACCTACGAGCAGTACTTC
TRBJ1-1 | - | TRBV4-2 | TRBD1 | CASSQEGQTYTEAFF | TGTGCCAGCAGCCAAGAGGGACAGACTTACACTGAAGCTTTCTTT
TRBJ2-5 | once | TRBV5-4 | TRBD2 | CASSATSARETQYF | TGTGCCAGCAGCGCCACTAGCGCGCGAGAGACCCAGTACTTC
TRBJ1-1 | - | TRBV7-9 | - | CASSSPFGGGKDWAFF | TGTGCCAGCAGCTCTCCCTTTGGTGGCGGCAAAGATTGGGCTTTCTTT
TRBJ1-5 | - | TRBV19 | - | CASSGTRHQPQHF | TGTGCCAGTAGTGGCACCCGCCATCAGCCCCAGCATTTT
TRBJ2-3 | - | TRBV4-2 | - | CASSQDLVRAVLDTQYF | TGTGCCAGCAGCCAAGATCTAGTGAGGGCGGTTTTAGATACGCAGTATTTT
TRBJ1-2 | - | TRBV19 | - | CASSITGNYGYTF | TGTGCCAGTAGTATTACCGGGAACTATGGCTACACCTTC
TRBJ1-2 | once | TRBV6-1 | - | CASSEVAGDYGYTF | TGTGCCAGCAGTGAAGTGGCAGGTGACTATGGCTACACCTTC
TRBJ2-3 | - | TRBV7-2 | TRBD2 | CASSPRPGLAGEVDTQYF | TGTGCCAGCAGCCCGAGACCGGGACTAGCGGGAGAGGTAGATACGCAGTATTTT
TRBJ2-7 | - | TRBV28 | TRBD2 | CASRTGGSTYEQYF | TGTGCCAGCAGGACGGGCGGGAGCACCTACGAGCAGTACTTC
TRBJ2-3 | - | TRBV18 | - | CASSRRAGSTDTQYF | TGTGCCAGCTCTAGACGCGCAGGGAGCACAGATACGCAGTATTTT
TRBJ1-1 | - | TRBV27 | - | CASTKALDTEAFF | TGTGCCAGCACCAAAGCTTTAGACACTGAAGCTTTCTTT
TRBJ1-1 | - | TRBV10-1 | - | CASSTGTENTEAFF | TGCGCCAGCAGTACCGGGACGGAGAACACTGAAGCTTTCTTT
TRBJ1-1 | - | TRBV28 | TRBD1 | CASSTSDRMAFF | TGTGCCAGCAGTACCTCGGACAGGATGGCTTTCTTT
TRBJ2-3 | - | TRBV5-6 | TRBD1 | CASSSPGTGTDTQYF | TGTGCCAGCAGCTCGCCCGGGACAGGCACAGATACGCAGTATTTT
TRBJ1-5 | - | TRBV7-2 | - | CASSLGIAEPQHF | TGTGCCAGCAGCTTAGGGATTGCCGAACCCCAGCATTTT
TRBJ2-1 | once | TRBV2 | - | CASSDSRHINEQFF | TGTGCCAGCAGTGACTCAAGACACATTAATGAGCAGTTCTTC
TRBJ1-1 | - | TRBV7-3 | - | CASSPIAGPSAFF | TGTGCCAGCAGCCCTATCGCGGGTCCGTCGGCTTTCTTT
TRBJ2-5 | - | TRBV4-1 | - | CASSQGPLEEQYF | TGCGCCAGCAGCCAAGGGCCCCTGGAGGAGCAGTACTTC
TRBJ1-6 | - | TRBV4-1 | - | CASSQDARGPNSPLHF | TGCGCCAGCAGCCAAGATGCGAGGGGCCCTAATTCACCCCTCCACTTT
TRBJ2-7 | - | TRBV2 | - | CASSGQLEQYF | TGTGCCAGCAGCGGACAGCTCGAGCAGTACTTC
TRBJ1-1 | few | TRBV28 | - | CASSLIDTEAFF | TGTGCCAGCAGTTTAATCGACACTGAAGCTTTCTTT
TRBJ2-3 | - | TRBV18 | - | CASSPNGADTQYF | TGTGCCAGCTCACCAAATGGCGCAGATACGCAGTATTTT
TRBJ2-7 | - | TRBV29-1 | - | CSFGDSYEQYF | TGCAGCTTCGGTGACAGCTACGAGCAGTACTTC
TRBJ2-7 | - | TRBV6-1 | TRBD1 | CASSAGTGPYEQYF | TGTGCCAGCAGTGCCGGGACAGGTCCCTACGAGCAGTACTTC
TRBJ2-6 | - | TRBV19 | - | CASSTGPGANVLTF | TGTGCCAGTAGTACAGGGCCTGGGGCCAACGTCCTGACTTTC
TRBJ2-1 | - | TRBV9 | - | CASSVAGPSSYNEQFF | TGTGCCAGCAGCGTAGCTGGCCCTAGCTCCTACAATGAGCAGTTCTTC
TRBJ2-5 | - | TRBV9 | TRBD1 | CASSFRDRGRETQYF | TGTGCCAGCAGCTTCCGCGACAGGGGGAGAGAGACCCAGTACTTC
TRBJ2-7 | - | TRBV7-2 | - | CASSLNGVGSSYEQYF | TGTGCCAGCAGCTTAAACGGGGTGGGGAGCTCCTACGAGCAGTACTTC
TRBJ2-1 | - | TRBV7-9 | TRBD1 | CASSLAPNNRGDEQFF | TGTGCCAGCAGCTTAGCCCCAAATAACAGGGGGGATGAGCAGTTCTTC
TRBJ2-5 | - | TRBV30 | TRBD2 | CAWRVGGRVGETQYF | TGTGCCTGGAGAGTCGGCGGGAGGGTGGGAGAGACCCAGTACTTC
TRBJ2-7 | - | TRBV6-6 | - | CASSLSRTPATEQYF | TGTGCCAGCAGCCTTAGTAGGACACCTGCGACCGAGCAGTACTTC
TRBJ1-4 | - | TRBV2 | - | CASSGTEAHEKLFF | TGTGCCAGCAGTGGGACAGAAGCCCATGAAAAACTGTTTTTT
TRBJ1-4 | - | TRBV19 | - | CASSLTNEKLFF | TGTGCCAGTAGTCTAACTAATGAAAAACTGTTTTTT
TRBJ1-5 | - | TRBV28 | - | CASNFGQSNNQPQHF | TGTGCCAGCAACTTTGGACAGAGTAACAATCAGCCCCAGCATTTT
TRBJ1-2 | - | TRBV6-1 | - | CASSEQGGRGWSYTF | TGTGCCAGCAGTGAACAAGGAGGGAGGGGCTGGAGCTACACCTTC
TRBJ2-3 | - | TRBV11-3 | - | CASSRTRGTDTQYF | TGTGCCAGCAGCCGAACCCGTGGCACAGATACGCAGTATTTT
TRBJ2-7 | - | TRBV10-3 | TRBD1 | CAISGDRRTYEQYF | TGTGCCATCAGTGGGGACAGGAGGACCTACGAGCAGTACTTC
TRBJ1-1 | - | TRBV7-3 | - | CASSSDSNTEAFF | TGTGCCAGCAGCTCGGACAGTAACACTGAAGCTTTCTTT
TRBJ1-1 | - | TRBV11-1 | TRBD1 | CASSRSRGRGDTEAFF | TGTGCCAGCAGCCGGAGTCGGGGCAGGGGGGATACTGAAGCTTTCTTT